Included here is one T cell receptor (beta chain) sequence, with context. What it binds is unknown. V dropped 1 base and J dropped 2 bases, with 14 bases sitting between them. CDR3 size: 16 residues. Germline CDR1 and CDR2: MNHEY and SVGAGI. This entry belongs to a study of shared clonotypes between healthy human individuals. Study-level findings and limits: Memory subsets generally showed smaller estimated richness than naive subsets did.

Here immunoSEQ multiplex PCR was the method, and the copy in TCRdb shows in-frame clones only, minus some. The sample comprises some 1 million clones, 65% to 75% of which are singletons, and over 1.3% rests with the top ten. Material: memory CD4+ T cells sorted from blood. The subset denotes: CD45RA-negative fraction. The TCR originated in a man aged 18 to 29 in good health. The V call is TRBV6-5, the J call TRBJ1-2, with D unresolved. CDR3 nucleotide sequence: TGTGCCAGCAGTTACTACCTCGGGCCTCAGAACTATGGCTACACCTTC. Translated, it gives CASSYYLGPQNYGYTF.